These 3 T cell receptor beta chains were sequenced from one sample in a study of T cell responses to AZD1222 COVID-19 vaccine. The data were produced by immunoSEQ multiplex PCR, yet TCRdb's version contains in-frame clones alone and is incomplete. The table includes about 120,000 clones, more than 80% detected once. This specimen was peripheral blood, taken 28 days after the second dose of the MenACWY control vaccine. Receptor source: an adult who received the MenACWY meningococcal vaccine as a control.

CDR3 residues: CASSPGFRNTEAFF. The CDR3 DNA sequence: TGTGCCAGCAGCCCCGGCTTCCGAAACACTGAAGCTTTCTTT. The chain couples TRBV3-1 (or the pseudogene TRBV3-2) to TRBJ1-1; no firm D call. The CDR3 is 14 amino acids. The germline V gene has CDR1 LGHDT and CDR2 YNNKEL (reference sequence). The V end was cut by 4 bases, the J end by 2 bases, with 11 bases between.

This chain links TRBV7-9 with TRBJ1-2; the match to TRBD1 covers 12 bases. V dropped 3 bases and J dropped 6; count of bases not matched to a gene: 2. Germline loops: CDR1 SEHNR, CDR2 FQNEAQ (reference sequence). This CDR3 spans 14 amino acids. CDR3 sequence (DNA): TGTGCCAGCAGCTTGGGGGACAGGGGGCATGGCTACACCTTC. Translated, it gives CASSLGDRGHGYTF.

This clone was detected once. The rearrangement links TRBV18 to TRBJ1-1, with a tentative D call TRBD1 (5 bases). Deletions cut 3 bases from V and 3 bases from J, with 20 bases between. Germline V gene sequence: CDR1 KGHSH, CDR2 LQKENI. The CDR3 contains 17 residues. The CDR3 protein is CASSPTRDLFRDTEAFF. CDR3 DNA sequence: TGTGCCAGCTCACCTACCCGGGACCTATTTCGGGACACTGAAGCTTTCTTT.